The 8 T cell receptor beta chains given below trace back to one sample, sequenced in a study of blood T cell repertoires in COVID-19. Profiling relied on immunoSEQ multiplex PCR, and the TCRdb table lists in-frame clones only, not all of them. The sample carries around 190,000 clones, around 84% recorded once. The material sequenced was peripheral blood. These receptors all come from a human donor in a cohort sampled during active COVID-19.

This chain connects TRBV18 to TRBJ1-5, with 7 bases matching TRBD1. The V gene end was trimmed by 6 bases and the J gene end by 0 bases; junction bases not matched to a gene: 2. This CDR3 contains 14 residues. From germline, CDR1 is KGHSH and CDR2 LQKENI. The CDR3 spells CASSQGVSNQPQHF. The CDR3 region has the DNA TGTGCCAGCTCTCAGGGGGTTAGCAATCAGCCCCAGCATTTT. Together with reference TRBV18 and TRBJ1-5, the CDR3 gives the full variable domain: NAGVMQNPRHLVRRRGQEARLRCSPMKGHSHVYWYRQLPEEGLKFMVYLQKENIIDESGMPKERFSAEFPKEGPSILRIQQVVRGDSAAYFCASSQGVSNQPQHFGDGTRLSIL.

The rearrangement joins TRBV5-4 to TRBJ1-3; D is unresolved. V was trimmed by 0 bases and J by 0 bases, leaving 4 bases between them. CDR1 and CDR2 (germline): SGHNT, YYREEE (reference sequence). CDR3 length: 14 residues. In DNA form, the CDR3 reads TGTGCCAGCAGCTTGGACAGCTCTGGAAACACCATATATTTT. Translation gives CASSLDSSGNTIYF.

The rearrangement uses TRBV7-9 and TRBJ2-7, with D perhaps matching TRBD1 (5 bases). The germline gives CDR1 SEHNR, CDR2 FQNEAQ (reference sequence). Deletions cut 5 bases from V and 4 bases from J, with 9 bases between. The CDR3 runs to 12 residues. The CDR3 is CASSHDRYEQYF. The CDR3 coding sequence is TGTGCCAGCAGCCACGACAGATACGAGCAGTACTTC.

This clone was recorded only once. The V and J genes are TRBV28 and TRBJ2-1; 7 bases match TRBD2. CDR3 size: 16 residues. From germline, CDR1 is MDHEN and CDR2 SYDVKM. Unmatched junction bases numbered 12, after V lost 2 bases and J lost 8 bases. The CDR3 reads CASSLAVAGARDEQFF. Written as DNA, the CDR3 is TGTGCCAGCAGTTTAGCGGTAGCGGGTGCTCGCGATGAGCAGTTCTTC.

The rearrangement joins TRBV24-1 to TRBJ2-1; possibly TRBD1 for D (5 bases). V was pared by 3 bases and J by 0 bases, with 14 bases between. Germline CDR1 reads KGHDR; CDR2 reads SFDVKD. The CDR3 spans 17 residues. CDR3 nucleotides: TGTGCCACCAGTGATCCAAATAGGGGTCGCTCCTACAATGAGCAGTTCTTC. It encodes CATSDPNRGRSYNEQFF.

The chain links TRBV11-2 to TRBJ1-1, with D perhaps TRBD1 (6 bases). The CDR3 totals 14 residues. V lost 2 bases and J 6 bases, leaving 13 bases between the germline ends. The germline gives CDR1 SGHAT, CDR2 FQNNGV. As DNA, the CDR3 is TGTGCCAGCAGCTTATTGAAGGGGGGGCCTGAAGCTTTCTTT. As protein: CASSLLKGGPEAFF.

This chain connects TRBV30 to TRBJ1-5; TRBD1 agrees at 9 bases. The CDR3 loop spans 14 amino acids. Germline trimming cut 0 bases from V and 7 bases from J; bases unmatched to any gene: 4. CDR1 and CDR2 (germline): GTSNPN, SVGIG (reference sequence). The CDR3 DNA reads as TGTGCCTGGAGTGTAGGGACAGGGTGGCAGCCCCAGCATTTT. Translating it yields CAWSVGTGWQPQHF.

V is TRBV27 and J is TRBJ1-6, with TRBD1 as a possible D gene (6 bases). In germline, CDR1 is MNHEY, CDR2 SMNVEV (reference sequence). The CDR3 contains 15 residues. Trimming shortened V by 7 bases and J by 7 bases, and 17 bases separated the two germline ends. The CDR3 DNA reads TGTGCCAGCAAAATCGGGCGGGGGGCGAATTCACCCCTCCACTTT. This gives the protein CASKIGRGANSPLHF.